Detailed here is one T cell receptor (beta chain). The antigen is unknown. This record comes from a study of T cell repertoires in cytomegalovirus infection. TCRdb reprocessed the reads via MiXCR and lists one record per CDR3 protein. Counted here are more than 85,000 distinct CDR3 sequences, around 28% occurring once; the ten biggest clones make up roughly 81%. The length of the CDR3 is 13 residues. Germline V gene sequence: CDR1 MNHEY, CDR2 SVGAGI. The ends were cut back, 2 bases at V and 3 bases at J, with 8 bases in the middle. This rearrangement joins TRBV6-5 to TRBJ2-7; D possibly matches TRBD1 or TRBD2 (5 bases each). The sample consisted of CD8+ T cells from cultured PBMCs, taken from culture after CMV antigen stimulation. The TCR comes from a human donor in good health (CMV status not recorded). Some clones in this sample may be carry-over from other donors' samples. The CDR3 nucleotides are TGTGCCAGCAGTTACCGGGACGGCTACGAGCAGTACTTC. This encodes CASSYRDGYEQYF.